The clone carrying this T cell receptor (beta chain) was counted once. Antigen: not known. No infections or other immune events were documented during collection. Sequencing used immunoSEQ multiplex PCR; TCRdb keeps in-frame clones, though not all of them. The sample yields tens of thousands of clones, about 90% seen once. This entry belongs to a study of identifying expanded T cells in peripheral blood. Study outcomes and limitations: Clone count variance between roughly 2-week samples rose with total template count.

This CDR3 region has 15 residues. In germline, CDR1 is SGHVS, CDR2 FQNEAQ. The ends lost 5 bases at V and 0 bases at J; junction bases unmatched: 6. The sample taken for sequencing was blood. This receptor was identified in a person aged 18-70 years in good health. The chain links TRBV7-8 to TRBJ2-7; TRBD2 aligns across 8 bases. In nucleotides, the CDR3 is TGTGCCAGCAGCCTCGGGGGGGTCTACTCCTACGAGCAGTACTTC. Its translation is CASSLGGVYSYEQYF.